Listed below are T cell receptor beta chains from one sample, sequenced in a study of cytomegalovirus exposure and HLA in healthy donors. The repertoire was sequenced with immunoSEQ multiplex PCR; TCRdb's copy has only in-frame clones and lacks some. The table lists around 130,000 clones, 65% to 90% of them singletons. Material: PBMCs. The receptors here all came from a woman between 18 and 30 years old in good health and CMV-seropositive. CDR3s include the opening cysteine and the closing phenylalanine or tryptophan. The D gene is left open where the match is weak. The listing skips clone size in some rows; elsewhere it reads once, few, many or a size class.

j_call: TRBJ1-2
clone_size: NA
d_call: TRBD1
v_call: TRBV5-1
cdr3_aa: CASSRGSGQGNYGYTF
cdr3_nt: TGCGCCAGCAGTCGAGGGTCGGGACAGGGAAACTATGGCTACACCTTC

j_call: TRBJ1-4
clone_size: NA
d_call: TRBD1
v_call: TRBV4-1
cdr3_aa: CASSQGTGAEKLFF
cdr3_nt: TGCGCCAGCAGCCAGGGGACAGGGGCTGAAAAACTGTTTTTT

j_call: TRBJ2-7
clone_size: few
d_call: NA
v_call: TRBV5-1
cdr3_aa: CASSLEGNEQYF
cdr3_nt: TGCGCCAGCAGCTTGGAGGGGAACGAGCAGTACTTC

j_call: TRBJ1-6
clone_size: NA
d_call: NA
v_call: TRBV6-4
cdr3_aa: CASSDGRGNSPLHF
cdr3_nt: TGTGCCAGCAGTGATGGGAGGGGGAATTCACCCCTCCACTTT

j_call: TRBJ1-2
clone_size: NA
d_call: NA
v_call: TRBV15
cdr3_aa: CATSTAAGYGGYTF
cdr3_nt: TGTGCCACCAGCACCGCCGCAGGCTACGGTGGCTACACCTTC

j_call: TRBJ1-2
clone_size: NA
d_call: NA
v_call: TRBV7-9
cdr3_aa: CASSRQELYGYTF
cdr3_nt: TGTGCCAGCAGCAGACAGGAGTTGTATGGCTACACCTTC

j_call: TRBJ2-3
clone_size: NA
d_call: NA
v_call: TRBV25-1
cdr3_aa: CASSDQQVTSTDTQYF
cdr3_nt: TGTGCCAGCAGTGATCAACAGGTTACTAGCACAGATACGCAGTATTTT

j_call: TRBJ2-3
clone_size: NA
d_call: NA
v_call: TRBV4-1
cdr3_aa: CASSQDADGDTQYF
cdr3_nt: TGCGCCAGCAGCCAAGATGCCGACGGGGATACGCAGTATTTT

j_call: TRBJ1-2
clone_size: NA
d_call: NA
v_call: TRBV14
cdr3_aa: CASSQVQIQGSPYGYTF
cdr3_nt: TGTGCCAGCAGCCAAGTCCAAATACAGGGCTCACCCTATGGCTACACCTTC

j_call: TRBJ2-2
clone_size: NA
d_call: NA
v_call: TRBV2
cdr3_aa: CASGNSRSGELFF
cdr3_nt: TGTGCCAGCGGAAACAGCCGGTCCGGGGAGCTGTTTTTT

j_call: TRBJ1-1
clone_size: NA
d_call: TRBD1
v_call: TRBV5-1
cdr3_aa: CASSLGQGASEAFF
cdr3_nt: TGCGCCAGCAGCCTGGGACAGGGGGCGTCTGAAGCTTTCTTT

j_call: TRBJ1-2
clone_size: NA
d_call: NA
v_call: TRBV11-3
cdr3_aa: CASSPHRRFSYGYTF
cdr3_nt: TGTGCCAGCAGCCCCCACAGGAGATTCTCCTATGGCTACACCTTC

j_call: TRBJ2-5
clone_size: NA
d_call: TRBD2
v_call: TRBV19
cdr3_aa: CASSITSGGALGQETQYF
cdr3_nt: TGTGCCAGTAGTATAACCAGCGGGGGGGCCTTAGGGCAAGAGACCCAGTACTTC

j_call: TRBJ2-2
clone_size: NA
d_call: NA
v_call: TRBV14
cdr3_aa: CASSHPGTNTGELFF
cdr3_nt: TGTGCCAGCAGCCACCCCGGGACAAACACCGGGGAGCTGTTTTTT

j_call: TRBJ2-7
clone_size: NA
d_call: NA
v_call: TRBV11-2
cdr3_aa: CASRSAEYEQYF
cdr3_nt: TGTGCCAGCAGATCCGCGGAGTACGAGCAGTACTTC

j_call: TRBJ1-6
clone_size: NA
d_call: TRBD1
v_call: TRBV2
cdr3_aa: CASSPPGQGKSPLHF
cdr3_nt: TGTGCCAGCAGTCCACCGGGACAGGGTAAATCACCCCTCCACTTT

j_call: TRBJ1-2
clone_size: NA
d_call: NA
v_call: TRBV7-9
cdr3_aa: CASSLVQGYGYTF
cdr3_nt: TGTGCCAGCAGCTTAGTGCAGGGGTATGGCTACACCTTC

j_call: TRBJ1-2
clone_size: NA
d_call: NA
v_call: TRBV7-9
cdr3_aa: CSSSLDLAGARYGYTF
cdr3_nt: TGTTCCAGCAGCTTAGATTTAGCGGGGGCCCGCTATGGCTACACCTTC

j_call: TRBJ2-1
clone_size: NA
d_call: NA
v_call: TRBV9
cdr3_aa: CASSVEDGSYNEQFF
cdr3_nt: TGTGCCAGCAGCGTAGAAGACGGGAGCTACAATGAGCAGTTCTTC

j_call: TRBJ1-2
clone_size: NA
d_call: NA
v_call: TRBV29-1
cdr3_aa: CSVEVGGNYGYTF
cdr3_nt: TGCAGCGTTGAAGTGGGGGGTAACTATGGCTACACCTTC

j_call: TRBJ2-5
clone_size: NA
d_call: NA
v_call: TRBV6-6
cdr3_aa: CASSYSSASFGVTQYF
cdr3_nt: TGTGCCAGCAGTTACTCTTCGGCTAGTTTTGGTGTGACCCAGTACTTC

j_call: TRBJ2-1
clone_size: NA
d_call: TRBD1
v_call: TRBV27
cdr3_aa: CASRGTAYNEQFF
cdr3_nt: TGTGCCAGCAGAGGGACAGCGTACAATGAGCAGTTCTTC

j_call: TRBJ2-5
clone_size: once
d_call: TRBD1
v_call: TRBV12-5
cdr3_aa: CASASAQGVQETQYF
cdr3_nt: TGTGCTAGTGCCTCTGCACAGGGGGTCCAAGAGACCCAGTACTTC

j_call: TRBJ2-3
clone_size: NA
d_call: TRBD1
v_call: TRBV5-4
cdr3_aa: CASSSGDRSTDTQYF
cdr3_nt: TGTGCCAGCAGCTCCGGGGACAGGAGCACAGATACGCAGTATTTT

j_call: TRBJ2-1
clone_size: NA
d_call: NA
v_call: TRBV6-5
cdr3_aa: CASSYRSSADEQFF
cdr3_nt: TGTGCCAGCAGTTATAGGTCTAGCGCGGATGAGCAGTTCTTC

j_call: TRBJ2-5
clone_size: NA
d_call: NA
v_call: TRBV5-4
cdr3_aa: CASSLIQGEETQYF
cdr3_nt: TGTGCCAGCAGCTTGATACAGGGTGAAGAGACCCAGTACTTC

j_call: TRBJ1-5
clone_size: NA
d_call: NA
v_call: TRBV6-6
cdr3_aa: CASSSDRSGNQPQHF
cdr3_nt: TGTGCCAGCAGTTCCGACAGGTCGGGCAATCAGCCCCAGCATTTT

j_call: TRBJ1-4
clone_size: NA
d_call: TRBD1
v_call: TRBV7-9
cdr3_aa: CASSPGTANEKLFF
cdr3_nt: TGTGCCAGCAGCCCCGGGACAGCAAATGAAAAACTGTTTTTT

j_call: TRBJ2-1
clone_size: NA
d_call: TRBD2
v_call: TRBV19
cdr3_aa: CASSNPAGDNNEQFF
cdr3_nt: TGTGCCAGTAGTAACCCAGCGGGGGACAACAATGAGCAGTTCTTC